The clone carrying this T cell receptor (beta chain) came up a few times. This entry belongs to a study of CD8 T cell repertoires and HIV-1 epitope variants. This CDR3 has 16 amino acids. J gave up 3 bases and V 3 bases, and 9 bases lay outside the gene matches. CDR1 and CDR2 from the germline V gene are SGDLS and YYNGEE. The table came from immunoSEQ multiplex PCR; TCRdb's copy has only in-frame clones and leaves some out. The sample gives 80,000 to 95,000 clones, approximately 70% of which show up once; 20% to 30% is in the top ten. Sequencing used uncultured baseline CD8+ T cells from peripheral blood mononuclear cells (PBMCs). This TCR was sampled from a male donor with HIV. This chain uses TRBV9 with TRBJ2-3; 8 nucleotides agree with TRBD2. Here the CDR3 reads CASSASGTSQTDTQYF. DNA of the CDR3: TGTGCCAGCAGCGCCTCCGGGACTAGTCAAACAGATACGCAGTATTTT.